The 18 T cell receptor beta chains presented below share a single source sample, sequenced in a study of Ad26.COV2.S vaccination and SARS-CoV-2 variants. Profiled with immunoSEQ multiplex PCR; TCRdb holds only in-frame clones, not every one. The sample holds about 350,000 clones, 86% seen once. Treatment noted: roughly 18 received Ad26.COV2.S at low or high dose, single or two shots; roughly five received placebo; per-sample allocation not given. Collection of samples fell on day 63 after the first vaccine or placebo injection. The input for sequencing was peripheral blood, taken in a trial of Ad26.COV2.S vaccine versus placebo. All receptors come from a person between 18 and 65 years old who received the Ad26.COV2.S COVID-19 vaccine or a placebo.

In its sample, this clone was seen a few times. This chain joins TRBV19 and TRBJ1-5; no firm D call. The CDR3 runs to 14 residues. Germline CDR1 LNHDA, CDR2 SQIVND (reference sequence). V lost 7 bases and J 7 bases, leaving 17 bases between the germline ends. As DNA, the CDR3 is TGTGCCAGTAAACGTCAGTCAGTCGGGCAGCCCCAGCATTTT. This codes for CASKRQSVGQPQHF.

V is TRBV29-1 and J is TRBJ2-1; D is undetermined. The CDR3 length is 12 residues. The V gene lost 0 bases and the J gene lost 4 bases, with 4 bases spanning the gap. CDR1 is SQVTM and CDR2 is ANQGSEA in the germline V gene. The CDR3 region has the DNA TGCAGCGTTGAAGACAGGTACAATGAGCAGTTCTTC. Translated: CSVEDRYNEQFF.

This clone was recorded once. The J gene is TRBJ1-4, the V gene TRBV7-2; the D gene is possibly TRBD1 (5 bases). Germline-derived CDR1 and CDR2 are SGHTA and FQGNSA. The CDR3 spans 15 residues. With 4 bases removed from V and 6 bases from J, the gap between germline ends came to 15 bases. CDR3 in amino acids: CASSSDSGIDEKLFF. The CDR3 bases are TGTGCCAGCAGCTCCGACAGTGGGATTGATGAAAAACTGTTTTTT.

The gene calls are TRBV11-2 and TRBJ2-5; D tentatively reads TRBD1 or TRBD2 (5 bases each). Trimming shortened V by 3 bases and J by 0 bases, and 11 bases separated the two germline ends. Germline V CDR1 and CDR2: SGHAT, FQNNGV. This CDR3 comprises 15 residues. The chain's CDR3 is CASSFGGAYQETQYF. The CDR3 DNA reads as TGTGCCAGCAGCTTTGGGGGAGCCTACCAAGAGACCCAGTACTTC.

This clone was seen more than once but under ten times. The chain is built from TRBV19 and TRBJ1-2; D possibly corresponds to TRBD1 (5 bases). This CDR3 is 15 amino acids long. Germline V lookup: CDR1 LNHDA, CDR2 SQIVND (reference sequence). Trimming shortened V by 8 bases and J by 2 bases, and 18 bases separated the two germline ends. CDR3 sequence (DNA): TGTGCCAGTTCTTTAACAGGATTAGAGAACTATGGCTACACCTTC. It codes for CASSLTGLENYGYTF.

The rearrangement uses TRBV27 and TRBJ2-1; 8 positions match TRBD2. The CDR3 is made up of 17 amino acids. V trimming: 5 bases; J trimming: 0 bases; junction bases outside the gene matches: 9. CDR1 is MNHEY and CDR2 is SMNVEV in the germline V gene (reference sequence). CDR3 amino acids: CASSTRRLANSYNEQFF. CDR3 nucleotides: TGTGCCAGCAGTACCCGACGACTAGCGAACTCCTACAATGAGCAGTTCTTC.

The V and J genes are TRBV20-1 and TRBJ2-7; 12 nucleotides agree with TRBD2. The germline CDR1 and CDR2 sequences are DFQATT and SNEGSKA (reference sequence). CDR3 length: 16 amino acids. V was pared by 3 bases and J by 5 bases, with 11 bases of the junction left unmatched. CDR3 DNA: TGCAGTGCTAGTTTGCTAGCGGGAGGGCCCAGACACGAGCAGTACTTC. Translating it yields CSASLLAGGPRHEQYF.

The chain couples TRBV30 to TRBJ1-2; D is unclear. The CDR3 covers 13 residues. In germline, CDR1 is GTSNPN, CDR2 SVGIG (reference sequence). V was clipped by 3 bases and J by 4 bases, with 12 bases between them. CDR3: CAWRPGVGYGYTF. The DNA of the CDR3 is TGTGCCTGGAGACCCGGGGTAGGCTATGGCTACACCTTC.

This clone was picked up many times. The chain uses TRBV19 and TRBJ1-6, with 7 bases fitting TRBD1. The CDR3 runs 17 residues. The ends lost 3 bases at V and 0 bases at J; junction bases unmatched: 5. CDR1 and CDR2 (germline): LNHDA, SQIVND (reference sequence). The CDR3 spells CASSIRKGASYNSPLHF. In DNA, the CDR3 is TGTGCCAGTAGTATTAGAAAGGGGGCCTCCTATAATTCACCCCTCCACTTT. Together with reference TRBV19 and TRBJ1-6, the CDR3 gives the full variable domain: DGGITQSPKYLFRKEGQNVTLSCEQNLNHDAMYWYRQDPGQGLRLIYYSQIVNDFQKGDIAEGYSVSREKKESFPLTVTSAQKNPTAFYLCASSIRKGASYNSPLHFGNGTRLTVT.

The chain recombines TRBV7-2 with TRBJ2-1; a weak D match, TRBD2 (6 bases). Looked up from germline, CDR1 is SGHTA and CDR2 is FQGNSA. V was cut by 5 bases and J by 4 bases, with 12 bases left in between. This CDR3 has 14 amino acids. The CDR3 region is CASSPTRTYNEQFF. In nucleotides, the CDR3 is TGTGCCAGCAGCCCGACTAGGACTTACAATGAGCAGTTCTTC.

This chain uses TRBV2 with TRBJ2-2; no clear D. CDR3 size: 14 residues. CDR1 and CDR2 from the germline V gene are SNHLY and FYNNEI. Trimming took 5 bases from V and 7 from J, leaving 14 bases between them. The CDR3 reads CASSSMALGGELFF. The CDR3 coding sequence is TGTGCCAGCAGTTCGATGGCCCTCGGCGGGGAGCTGTTTTTT.

The CDR3, as DNA: TGTGCCACCCGAAGTTCGGCTGAAGCTTTCTTT. This translates into CATRSSAEAFF. This chain uses TRBV27 with TRBJ1-1; D is ambiguous. Germline CDR1 reads MNHEY; CDR2 reads SMNVEV (reference sequence). This CDR3 region has 11 residues. V lost 10 bases, J lost 6 bases, and 12 bases lay in between.

This sequence joins TRBV24-1 and TRBJ2-1; no clear D gene. CDR1 is KGHDR and CDR2 is SFDVKD in the germline V gene. Between the trimmed V and J ends, which lost 1 base and 7 bases, there was a span of 10 bases. CDR3 length equals 14 residues. CDR3 protein: CATSDLSAFNEQFF. CDR3 bases: TGTGCCACCAGTGATTTAAGTGCCTTTAATGAGCAGTTCTTC.

In this sample, this clone turned up once. The V gene is TRBV29-1, the J gene TRBJ2-7, with D hard to call. The CDR3 loop spans 12 amino acids. V lost 4 bases, J lost 5 bases, and 12 bases lay in between. Germline loops: CDR1 SQVTM, CDR2 ANQGSEA. CDR3 loop: CSVVAPRHEQYF. The DNA of the CDR3 is TGCAGCGTTGTAGCCCCGCGTCACGAGCAGTACTTC.

The chain is built from TRBV19 and TRBJ1-5; 11 bases map to TRBD1. V lost 1 base and J lost 1; bases outside the gene matches: 9. CDR1 and CDR2 (germline): LNHDA, SQIVND (reference sequence). The CDR3 covers 19 residues. The chain's CDR3 is CASSIGPGQGGRSNQPQHF. The DNA for the CDR3 is TGTGCCAGTAGTATAGGTCCGGGACAGGGGGGGAGGAGCAATCAGCCCCAGCATTTT.

V and J are TRBV20-1 and TRBJ2-7; no firm D call. The CDR3 is made up of 11 amino acids. CDR1 DFQATT and CDR2 SNEGSKA come from the germline V gene (reference sequence). Trimming took off 3 bases at V and 5 bases at J, with 8 bases between the two ends. This CDR3 is CSARIPDEQYF. CDR3 bases: TGCAGTGCTAGGATCCCTGACGAGCAGTACTTC.

The rearrangement joins TRBV24-1 to TRBJ1-6; tentatively, D is TRBD1 (6 bases). Between the trimmed V and J ends, which lost 7 bases and 18 bases, there was a span of 24 bases. Per the germline V gene, CDR1 is KGHDR and CDR2 is SFDVKD. The CDR3 is 14 amino acids. In nucleotides, the CDR3 is TGTGCCACCAGAGTACCGGGACACGGAGGGGATCCCCACTTT. Protein: CATRVPGHGGDPHF.

This chain links TRBV6-1 with TRBJ1-1; 9 nucleotides agree with TRBD1. The J segment lost 5 bases and the V segment lost 3 bases, leaving 4 bases of the junction unmatched. Germline V gives CDR1 MNHNS, CDR2 SASEGT. The CDR3 spans 14 residues. CDR3 bases: TGTGCCAGCAGTGAGTACAGGGGGCGGACTGAAGCTTTCTTT. Translation gives CASSEYRGRTEAFF.